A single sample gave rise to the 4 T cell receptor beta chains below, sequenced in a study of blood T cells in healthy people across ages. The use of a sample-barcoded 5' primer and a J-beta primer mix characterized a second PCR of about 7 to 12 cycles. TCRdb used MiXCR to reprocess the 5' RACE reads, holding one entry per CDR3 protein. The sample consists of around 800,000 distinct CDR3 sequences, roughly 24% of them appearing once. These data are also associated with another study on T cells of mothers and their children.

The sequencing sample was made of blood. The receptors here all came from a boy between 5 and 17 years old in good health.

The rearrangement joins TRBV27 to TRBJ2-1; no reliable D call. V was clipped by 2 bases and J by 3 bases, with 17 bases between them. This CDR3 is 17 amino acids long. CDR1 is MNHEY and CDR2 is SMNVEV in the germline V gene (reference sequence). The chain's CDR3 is CASSLRPPARFYNEQFF. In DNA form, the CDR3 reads TGTGCCAGCAGTTTAAGGCCCCCAGCGAGATTCTACAATGAGCAGTTCTTC.

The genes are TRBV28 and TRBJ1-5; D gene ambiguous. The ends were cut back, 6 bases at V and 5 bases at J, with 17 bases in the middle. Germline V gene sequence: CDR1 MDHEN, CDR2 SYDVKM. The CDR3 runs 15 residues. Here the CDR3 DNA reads TGTGCCAGCAGACGAGACATCTATCGAGATCAGCCCCAGCATTTT. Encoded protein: CASRRDIYRDQPQHF.

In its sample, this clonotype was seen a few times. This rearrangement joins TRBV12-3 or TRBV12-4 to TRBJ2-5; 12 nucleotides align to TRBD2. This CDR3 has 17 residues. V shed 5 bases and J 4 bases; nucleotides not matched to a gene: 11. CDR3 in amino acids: CASSPGTSGRGIETQYF. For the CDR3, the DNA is TGTGCCAGCAGTCCCGGGACTAGCGGGCGGGGGATAGAGACCCAGTACTTC.

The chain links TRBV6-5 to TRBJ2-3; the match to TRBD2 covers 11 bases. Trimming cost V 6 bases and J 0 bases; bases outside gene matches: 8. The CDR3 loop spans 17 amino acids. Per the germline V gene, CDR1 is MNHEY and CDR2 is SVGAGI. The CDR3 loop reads CASRSRASGGSTDTQYF. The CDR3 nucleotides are TGTGCCAGCAGATCTCGTGCTAGCGGGGGGAGCACAGATACGCAGTATTTT.